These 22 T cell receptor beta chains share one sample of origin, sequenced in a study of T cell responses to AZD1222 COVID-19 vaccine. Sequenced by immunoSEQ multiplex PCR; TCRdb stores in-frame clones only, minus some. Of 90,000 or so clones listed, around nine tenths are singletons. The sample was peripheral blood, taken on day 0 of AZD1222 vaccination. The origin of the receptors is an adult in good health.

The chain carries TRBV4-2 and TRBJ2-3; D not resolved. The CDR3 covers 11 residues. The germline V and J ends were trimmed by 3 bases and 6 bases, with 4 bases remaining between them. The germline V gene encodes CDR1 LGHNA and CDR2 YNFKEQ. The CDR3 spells CASSQVDTQYF. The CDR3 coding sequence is TGTGCCAGCAGCCAGGTTGATACGCAGTATTTT.

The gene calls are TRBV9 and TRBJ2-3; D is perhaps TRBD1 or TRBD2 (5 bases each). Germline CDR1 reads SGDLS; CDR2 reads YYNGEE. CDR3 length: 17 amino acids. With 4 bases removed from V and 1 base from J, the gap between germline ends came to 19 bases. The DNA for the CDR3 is TGTGCCAGCAGCCCCCCCCTGGGGACGGAGGGCACAGATACGCAGTATTTT. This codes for CASSPPLGTEGTDTQYF.

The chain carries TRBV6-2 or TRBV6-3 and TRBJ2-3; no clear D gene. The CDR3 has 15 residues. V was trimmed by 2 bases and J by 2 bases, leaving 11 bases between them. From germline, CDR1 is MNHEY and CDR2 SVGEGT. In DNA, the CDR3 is TGTGCCAGCAGTTACCGATCTGGCGACACAGATACGCAGTATTTT. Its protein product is CASSYRSGDTDTQYF.

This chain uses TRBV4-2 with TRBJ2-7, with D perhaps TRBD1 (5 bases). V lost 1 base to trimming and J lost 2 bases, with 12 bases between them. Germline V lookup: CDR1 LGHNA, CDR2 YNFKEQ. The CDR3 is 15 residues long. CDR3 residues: CASSQVSGRTYEQYF. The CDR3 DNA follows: TGTGCCAGCAGCCAAGTATCAGGGCGGACCTACGAGCAGTACTTC.

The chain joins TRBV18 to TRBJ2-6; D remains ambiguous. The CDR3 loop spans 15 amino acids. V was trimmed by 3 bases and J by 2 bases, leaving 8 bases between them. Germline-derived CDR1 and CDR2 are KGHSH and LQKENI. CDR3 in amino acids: CASSPSGTGANVLTF. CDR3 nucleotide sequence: TGTGCCAGCTCACCCTCCGGAACTGGGGCCAACGTCCTGACTTTC.

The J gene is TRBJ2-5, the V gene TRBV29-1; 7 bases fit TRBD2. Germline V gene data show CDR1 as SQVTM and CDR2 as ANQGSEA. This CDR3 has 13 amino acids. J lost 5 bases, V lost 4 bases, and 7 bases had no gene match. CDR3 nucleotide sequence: TGCAGCGTTGCGGTGGGGCGGGGGGAGACCCAGTACTTC. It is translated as CSVAVGRGETQYF.

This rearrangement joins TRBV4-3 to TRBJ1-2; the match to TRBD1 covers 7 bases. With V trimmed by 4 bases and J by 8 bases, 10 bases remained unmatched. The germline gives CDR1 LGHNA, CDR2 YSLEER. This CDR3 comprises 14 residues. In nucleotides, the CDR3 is TGCGCCAGCAGCCGCAGGGAGGGGGCTGGCGGCTACACCTTC. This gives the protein CASSRREGAGGYTF.

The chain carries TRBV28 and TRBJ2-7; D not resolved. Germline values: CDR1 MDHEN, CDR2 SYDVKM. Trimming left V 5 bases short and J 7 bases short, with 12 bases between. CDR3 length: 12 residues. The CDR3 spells CASSQVAGEQYF. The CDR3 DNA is TGTGCCAGCAGTCAGGTAGCCGGTGAGCAGTACTTC.

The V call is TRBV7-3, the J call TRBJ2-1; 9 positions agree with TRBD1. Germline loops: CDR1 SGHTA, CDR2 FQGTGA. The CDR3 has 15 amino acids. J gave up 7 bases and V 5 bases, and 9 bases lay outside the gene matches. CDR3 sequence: CASSPKPGQGNEQFF. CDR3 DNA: TGTGCCAGCAGCCCCAAACCGGGACAGGGAAATGAGCAGTTCTTC.

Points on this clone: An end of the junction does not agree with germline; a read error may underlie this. DNA for the CDR3: TGTGCCAGCAGTGAATCTGGGACTAGCGGGAGGGCCAAGGGCTTC. This sequence encodes CASSESGTSGRAKGF. The rearrangement uses TRBV6-1 and TRBJ2-7, with 16 bases lining up with TRBD2. Germline V lookup: CDR1 MNHNS, CDR2 SASEGT. This CDR3 is 15 amino acids long.

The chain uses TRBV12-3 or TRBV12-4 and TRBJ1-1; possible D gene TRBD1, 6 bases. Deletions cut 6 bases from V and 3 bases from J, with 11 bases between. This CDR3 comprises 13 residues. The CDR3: CASSPTGDTEAFF. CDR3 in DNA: TGTGCCAGCAGCCCGACAGGTGACACTGAAGCTTTCTTT.

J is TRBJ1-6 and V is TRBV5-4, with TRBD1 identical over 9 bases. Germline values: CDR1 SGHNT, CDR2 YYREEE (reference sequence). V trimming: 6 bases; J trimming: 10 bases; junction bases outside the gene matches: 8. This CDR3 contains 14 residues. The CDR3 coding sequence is TGTGCCAGCAATTTACAGGGGACAGGGTCACCCCTCCACTTT. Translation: CASNLQGTGSPLHF.

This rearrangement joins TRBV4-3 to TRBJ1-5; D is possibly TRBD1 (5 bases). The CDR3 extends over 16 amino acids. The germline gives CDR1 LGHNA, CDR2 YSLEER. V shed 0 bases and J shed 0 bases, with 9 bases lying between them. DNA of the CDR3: TGCGCCAGCAGCCAAGACTACGGACATAGCAATCAGCCCCAGCATTTT. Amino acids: CASSQDYGHSNQPQHF.

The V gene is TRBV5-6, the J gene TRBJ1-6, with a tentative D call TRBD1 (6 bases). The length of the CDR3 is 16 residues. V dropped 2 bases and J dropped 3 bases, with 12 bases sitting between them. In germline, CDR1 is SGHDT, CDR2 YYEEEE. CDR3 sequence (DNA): TGTGCCAGCAGCTTAGGGGGACGGTACTATAATTCACCCCTCCACTTT. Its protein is CASSLGGRYYNSPLHF. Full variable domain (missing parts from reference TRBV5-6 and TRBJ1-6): DAGVTQSPTHLIKTRGQQVTLRCSPKSGHDTVSWYQQALGQGPQFIFQYYEEEERQRGNFPDRFSGHQFPNYSSELNVNALLLGDSALYLCASSLGGRYYNSPLHFGNGTRLTVT.

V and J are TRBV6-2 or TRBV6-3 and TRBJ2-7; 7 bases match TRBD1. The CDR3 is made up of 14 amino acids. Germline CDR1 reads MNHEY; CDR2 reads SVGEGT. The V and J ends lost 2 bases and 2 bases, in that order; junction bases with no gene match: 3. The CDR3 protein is CASSYNRGPYEQYF. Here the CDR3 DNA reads TGTGCCAGCAGTTACAACAGGGGCCCCTACGAGCAGTACTTC.

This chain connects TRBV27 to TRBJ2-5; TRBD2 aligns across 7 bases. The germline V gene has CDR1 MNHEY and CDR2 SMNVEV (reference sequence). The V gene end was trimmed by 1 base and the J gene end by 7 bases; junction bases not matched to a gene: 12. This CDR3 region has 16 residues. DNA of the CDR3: TGTGCCAGCAGTTTATACCCCTCGACTAGCACGGGGACCCAGTACTTC. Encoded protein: CASSLYPSTSTGTQYF.

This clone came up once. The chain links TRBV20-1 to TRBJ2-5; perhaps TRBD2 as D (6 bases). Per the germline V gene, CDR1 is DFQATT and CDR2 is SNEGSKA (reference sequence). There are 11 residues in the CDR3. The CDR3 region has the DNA TGCACCATATGGTTCGGGGGGACCCAGTACTTC. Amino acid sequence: CTIWFGGTQYF.

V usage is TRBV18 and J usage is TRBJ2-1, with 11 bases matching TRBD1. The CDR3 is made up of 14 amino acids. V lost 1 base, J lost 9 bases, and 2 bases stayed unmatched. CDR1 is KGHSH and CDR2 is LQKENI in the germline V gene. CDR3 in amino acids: CASSPRTGGSEQFF. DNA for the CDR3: TGTGCCAGCTCACCACGGACAGGGGGCAGTGAGCAGTTCTTC.

The CDR3 reads CASSLAGGAGSEKLFF. The CDR3 DNA reads as TGCGCCAGCAGCTTGGCAGGGGGCGCAGGAAGTGAAAAACTGTTTTTT. V usage is TRBV5-1 and J usage is TRBJ1-4; 8 nucleotides line up with TRBD1. Germline assignment: CDR1 SGHRS and CDR2 YFSETQ. The V gene end was trimmed by 0 bases and the J gene end by 7 bases; junction bases not matched to a gene: 8. The CDR3 is 16 amino acids.

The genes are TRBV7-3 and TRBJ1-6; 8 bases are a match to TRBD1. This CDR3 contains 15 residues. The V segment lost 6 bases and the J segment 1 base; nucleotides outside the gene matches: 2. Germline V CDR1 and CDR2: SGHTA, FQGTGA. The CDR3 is CASRQGASYNSPLHF. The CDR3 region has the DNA TGTGCCAGCAGGCAGGGGGCTTCCTATAATTCACCCCTCCACTTT.

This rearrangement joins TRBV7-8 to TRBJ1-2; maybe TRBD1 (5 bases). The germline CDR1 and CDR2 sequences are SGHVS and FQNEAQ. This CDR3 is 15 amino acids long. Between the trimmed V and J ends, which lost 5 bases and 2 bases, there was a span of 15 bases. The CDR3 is CASSRNRPLNYGYTF. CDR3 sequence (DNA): TGTGCCAGCAGCAGAAACAGGCCATTGAACTATGGCTACACCTTC.

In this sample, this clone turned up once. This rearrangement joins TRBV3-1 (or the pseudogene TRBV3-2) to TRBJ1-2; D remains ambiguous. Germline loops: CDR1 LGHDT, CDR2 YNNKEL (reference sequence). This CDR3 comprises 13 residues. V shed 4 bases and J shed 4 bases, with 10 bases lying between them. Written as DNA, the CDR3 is TGTGCCAGCAGCCTTCCCGGGAGCTATGGCTACACCTTC. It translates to CASSLPGSYGYTF.